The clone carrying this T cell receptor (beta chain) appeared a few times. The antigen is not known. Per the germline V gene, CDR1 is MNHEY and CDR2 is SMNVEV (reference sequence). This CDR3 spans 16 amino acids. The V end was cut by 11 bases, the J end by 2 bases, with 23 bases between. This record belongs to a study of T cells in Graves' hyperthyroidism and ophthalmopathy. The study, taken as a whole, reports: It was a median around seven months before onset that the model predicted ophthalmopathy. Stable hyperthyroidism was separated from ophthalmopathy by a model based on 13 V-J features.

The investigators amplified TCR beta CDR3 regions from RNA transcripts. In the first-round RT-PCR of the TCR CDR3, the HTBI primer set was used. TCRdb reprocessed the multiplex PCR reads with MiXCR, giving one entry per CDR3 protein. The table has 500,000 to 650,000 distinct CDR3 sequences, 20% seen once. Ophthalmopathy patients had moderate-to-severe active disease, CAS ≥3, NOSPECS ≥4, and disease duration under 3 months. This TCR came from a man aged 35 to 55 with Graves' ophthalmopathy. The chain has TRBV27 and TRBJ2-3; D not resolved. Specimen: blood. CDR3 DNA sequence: TGTGCCTGCCACGGGCTACCCCATCGTTACACAGATACGCAGTATTTT. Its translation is CACHGLPHRYTDTQYF.